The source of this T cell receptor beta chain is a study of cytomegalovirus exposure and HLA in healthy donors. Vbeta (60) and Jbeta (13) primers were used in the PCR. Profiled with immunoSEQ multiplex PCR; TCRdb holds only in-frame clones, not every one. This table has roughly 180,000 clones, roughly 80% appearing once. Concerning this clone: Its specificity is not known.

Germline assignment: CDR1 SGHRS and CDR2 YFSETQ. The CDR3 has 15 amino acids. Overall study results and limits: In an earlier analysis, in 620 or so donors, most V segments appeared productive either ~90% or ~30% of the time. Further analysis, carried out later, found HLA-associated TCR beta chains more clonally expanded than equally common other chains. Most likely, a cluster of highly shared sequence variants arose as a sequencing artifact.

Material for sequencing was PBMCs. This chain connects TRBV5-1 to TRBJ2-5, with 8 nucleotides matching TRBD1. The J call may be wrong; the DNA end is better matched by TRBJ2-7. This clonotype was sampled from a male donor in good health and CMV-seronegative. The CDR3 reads CASSSRTGRTYEQYF. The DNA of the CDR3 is TGCGCCAGCAGCTCTAGGACAGGGAGGACCTACGAGCAGTACTTC.